This T cell receptor beta chain appears in the sequencing data of a study of T cell changes during pregnancy in multiple sclerosis. The CDR3 length is 17 residues. V lost 5 bases to trimming and J lost 4 bases; unmatched junction nucleotides: 14. Germline CDR1 and CDR2: SGHTA and FQGTGA. TCRdb's copy holds only in-frame clones and misses some; the assay was immunoSEQ multiplex PCR. The sample consists of about 60,000 clones, almost 95% of them appearing once. The V gene is TRBV7-3, the J gene TRBJ2-1, with 7 bases identical to TRBD1. The specimen was peripheral blood, collected in the first trimester of pregnancy. This sequence originates from a female donor with multiple sclerosis, enrolled in a pregnancy study. CDR3 bases: TGTGCCAGCAGCCAAGAAAGCTCCAGGGGGAATTACAATGAGCAGTTCTTC. Translated, it gives CASSQESSRGNYNEQFF. Full variable domain (outside the CDR3, taken from reference TRBV7-3 and TRBJ2-1): GAGVSQTPSNKVTEKGKYVELRCDPISGHTALYWYRQSLGQGPEFLIYFQGTGAADDSGLPNDRFFAVRPEGSVSTLKIQRTERGDSAVYLCASSQESSRGNYNEQFFGPGTRLTVL.